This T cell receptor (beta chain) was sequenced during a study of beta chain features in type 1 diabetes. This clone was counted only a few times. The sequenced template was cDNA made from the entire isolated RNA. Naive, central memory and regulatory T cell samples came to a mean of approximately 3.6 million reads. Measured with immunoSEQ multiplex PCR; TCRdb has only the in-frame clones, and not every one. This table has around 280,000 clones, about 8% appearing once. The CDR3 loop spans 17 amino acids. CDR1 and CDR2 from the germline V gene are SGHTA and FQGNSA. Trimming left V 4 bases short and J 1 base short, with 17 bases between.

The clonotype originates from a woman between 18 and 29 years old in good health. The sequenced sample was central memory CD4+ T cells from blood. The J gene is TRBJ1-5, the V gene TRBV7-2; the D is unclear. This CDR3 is CASSSAAGWGSNQPQHF. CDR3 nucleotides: TGTGCCAGCAGCTCCGCGGCTGGTTGGGGAAGCAATCAGCCCCAGCATTTT.